The next 8 T cell receptor beta chains were all read from a single sample in a study of shared clonotypes between healthy human individuals. Naive CD8 cells, CD45RO-negative and positively selected for CCR7, excluded terminally differentiated effector memory CD45RA+ cells. This table comes from immunoSEQ multiplex PCR, and its TCRdb copy is limited to in-frame clones, with some not included. The sample holds about 2 million clones, about 95% seen once. The source material was naive CD8+ T cells sorted from blood. These receptors came from a young man in good health.

Turning to this clone: The same CDR3 is also encoded by other DNA sequences in this sample. The gene calls are TRBV29-1 and TRBJ2-1; D possibly corresponds to TRBD2 (5 bases). The length of the CDR3 is 13 residues. V was cut by 4 bases and J by 0 bases, with 7 bases left in between. Germline V CDR1 and CDR2: SQVTM, ANQGSEA. Here the CDR3 reads CSVVGSSYNEQFF. The CDR3 DNA is TGCAGCGTTGTGGGGAGCTCCTACAATGAGCAGTTCTTC.

This chain joins TRBV4-3 and TRBJ2-1; TRBD2 matches at 10 bases. The CDR3 is 15 residues long. Trimming at V came to 4 bases and at J to 8 bases, leaving 8 bases not matched to a gene. Germline V gene lookup returns CDR1 LGHNA and CDR2 YSLEER. CDR3: CASSPGVAGGHEQFF. The CDR3 region has the DNA TGCGCCAGCAGCCCCGGGGTAGCGGGAGGCCATGAGCAGTTCTTC.

The gene calls are TRBV4-2 and TRBJ1-1; D is perhaps TRBD1 (5 bases). Trimming took 1 base from V and 0 from J, leaving 15 bases between them. The CDR3 consists of 17 residues. Germline V lookup: CDR1 LGHNA, CDR2 YNFKEQ. CDR3 residues: CASSQGWDGEMNTEAFF. The DNA for the CDR3 is TGTGCCAGCAGCCAAGGGTGGGACGGGGAAATGAACACTGAAGCTTTCTTT.

V gene TRBV27 combines with J gene TRBJ1-2; possibly TRBD1 for D (5 bases). This CDR3 contains 13 residues. V lost 5 bases to trimming and J lost 3 bases, with 10 bases between them. Germline loops: CDR1 MNHEY, CDR2 SMNVEV (reference sequence). CDR3 amino acids: CASSPMTDYGYTF. DNA of the CDR3: TGTGCCAGCAGTCCGATGACAGACTATGGCTACACCTTC.

Of note for this clone: Other nucleotide sequences from this sample produce the same CDR3. The V gene is TRBV20-1, the J gene TRBJ2-7; D gene uncertain. The germline V and J ends were trimmed by 6 bases and 5 bases, with 8 bases remaining between them. Germline loops: CDR1 DFQATT, CDR2 SNEGSKA (reference sequence). The CDR3 is 10 residues long. DNA of the CDR3: TGCAGTGCCAGTGGGGACGAGCAGTACTTC. Translated, it gives CSASGDEQYF.

The J gene is TRBJ2-7, the V gene TRBV11-2; D call uncertain. Between the trimmed V and J ends, which lost 5 bases and 2 bases, there was a span of 10 bases. This CDR3 comprises 13 residues. Per germline, CDR1 SGHAT and CDR2 FQNNGV. This CDR3 is CASSRAGTYEQYF. CDR3 nucleotide sequence: TGTGCCAGCAGCCGAGCAGGAACCTACGAGCAGTACTTC.

The chain couples TRBV19 to TRBJ2-1; 9 bases are shared with TRBD2. V was pared by 3 bases and J by 2 bases, with 2 bases of the junction left unmatched. Germline assignment: CDR1 LNHDA and CDR2 SQIVND (reference sequence). The CDR3 length is 15 residues. The CDR3: CASSMAGGPYNEQFF. CDR3 DNA sequence: TGTGCCAGTAGTATGGCGGGAGGGCCCTACAATGAGCAGTTCTTC.

V gene TRBV29-1 combines with J gene TRBJ1-2; D remains ambiguous. The CDR3 is made up of 14 amino acids. Looked up from germline, CDR1 is SQVTM and CDR2 is ANQGSEA. V dropped 0 bases and J dropped 5 bases, with 13 bases sitting between them. CDR3 coding DNA: TGCAGCGTTGAAGAAGGACCAGGAAGGTATGGCTACACCTTC. Residues: CSVEEGPGRYGYTF. Supplemented by reference TRBV29-1 and TRBJ1-2, the full variable domain reads SAVISQKPSRDICQRGTSLTIQCQVDSQVTMMFWYRQQPGQSLTLIATANQGSEATYESGFVIDKFPISRPNLTFSTLTVSNMSPEDSSIYLCSVEEGPGRYGYTFGSGTRLTVV.